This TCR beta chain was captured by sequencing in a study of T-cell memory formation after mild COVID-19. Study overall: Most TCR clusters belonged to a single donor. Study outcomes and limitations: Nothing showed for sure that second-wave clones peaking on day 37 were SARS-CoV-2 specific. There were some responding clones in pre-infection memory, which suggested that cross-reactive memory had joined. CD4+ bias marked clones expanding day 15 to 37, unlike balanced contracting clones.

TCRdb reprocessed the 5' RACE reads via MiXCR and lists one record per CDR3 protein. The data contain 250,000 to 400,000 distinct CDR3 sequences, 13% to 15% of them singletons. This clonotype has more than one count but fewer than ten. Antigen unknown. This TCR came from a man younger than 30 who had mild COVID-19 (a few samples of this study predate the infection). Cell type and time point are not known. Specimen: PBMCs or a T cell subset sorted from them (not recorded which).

The CDR3 region is CASRQEEETEAFF. The CDR3 nucleotides are TGTGCCAGCAGACAAGAGGAGGAGACTGAAGCTTTCTTT. This chain joins TRBV9 and TRBJ1-1; D gene unclear. Germline V CDR1 and CDR2: SGDLS, YYNGEE. The ends were cut back, 5 bases at V and 5 bases at J, with 13 bases in the middle. The CDR3 spans 13 residues.